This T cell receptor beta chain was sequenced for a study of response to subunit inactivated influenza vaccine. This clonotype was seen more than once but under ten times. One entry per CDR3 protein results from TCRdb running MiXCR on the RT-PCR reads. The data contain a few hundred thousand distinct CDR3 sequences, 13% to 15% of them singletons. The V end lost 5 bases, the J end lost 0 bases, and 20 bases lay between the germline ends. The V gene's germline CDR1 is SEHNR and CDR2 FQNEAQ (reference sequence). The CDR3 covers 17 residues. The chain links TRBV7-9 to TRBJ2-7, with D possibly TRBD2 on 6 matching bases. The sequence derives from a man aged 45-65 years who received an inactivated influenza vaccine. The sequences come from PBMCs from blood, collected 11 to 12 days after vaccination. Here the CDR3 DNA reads TGTGCCAGCAGCCAACCGCGGGGCCTAACCTACTCCTACGAGCAGTACTTC. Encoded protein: CASSQPRGLTYSYEQYF.